These T cell receptor beta chains were read from a single sample in a study of blood T cell repertoires in COVID-19. The method was immunoSEQ multiplex PCR; TCRdb's version includes in-frame clones alone and lacks a portion of them. The table lists about half a million clones, around nine tenths of them singletons. The sample consisted of PBMCs or T cells enriched from blood (not recorded which). These receptors were obtained from a woman aged 55-70 years who had recovered from COVID-19. Both conserved end residues are part of each CDR3. The D gene is left open where the match is weak. Clone size, where shown, is once, few, many, or a class for clones that have expanded.

>TRBJ1-2|.|TRBV3-1/TRBV3-2|.
CASTRGLGGRVSYGYTF
TGTGCCAGCACCCGGGGACTGGGAGGTAGGGTGAGCTATGGCTACACCTTC
>TRBJ1-4|.|TRBV4-1|.
CASSQEETGKLFF
TGCGCCAGCAGCCAAGAAGAAACAGGCAAACTGTTTTTT
>TRBJ1-5|.|TRBV19|.
CASNPQGIMSQPQHF
TGTGCCAGTAACCCACAGGGAATCATGAGTCAGCCCCAGCATTTT
>TRBJ2-2|.|TRBV11-2|TRBD1
CASRPRPGQGALSGELFF
TGTGCCAGCAGGCCCAGACCGGGACAGGGGGCGCTGAGCGGGGAGCTGTTTTTT
>TRBJ2-7|.|TRBV11-3|.
CASKRSGTRGLVPRPHEQYF
TGTGCCAGCAAGCGGTCCGGGACACGCGGACTAGTACCCAGACCGCACGAGCAGTACTTC
>TRBJ2-3|.|TRBV2|.
CASSVYDTQYF
TGTGCCAGCAGTGTCTACGATACGCAGTATTTT
>TRBJ2-1|.|TRBV5-1|TRBD2
CASSGGVFLDEQFF
TGCGCCAGCAGCGGGGGGGTCTTTCTAGATGAGCAGTTCTTC
>TRBJ2-1|few|TRBV10-1|.
CASSESRVNEQFF
TGCGCCAGCAGTGAGTCCAGGGTTAATGAGCAGTTCTTC
>TRBJ1-1|.|TRBV3-1/TRBV3-2|TRBD1
CASSQADRDSEAFF
TGTGCCAGCAGCCAAGCGGACAGGGACTCTGAAGCTTTCTTT
>TRBJ1-2|.|TRBV5-1|.
CASSLLETNYGYTF
TGCGCCAGCAGCTTGTTGGAGACTAACTATGGCTACACCTTC
>TRBJ1-2|.|TRBV5-1|.
CASSPSDSDGYTF
TGCGCCAGCAGCCCTTCGGACAGTGATGGCTACACCTTC